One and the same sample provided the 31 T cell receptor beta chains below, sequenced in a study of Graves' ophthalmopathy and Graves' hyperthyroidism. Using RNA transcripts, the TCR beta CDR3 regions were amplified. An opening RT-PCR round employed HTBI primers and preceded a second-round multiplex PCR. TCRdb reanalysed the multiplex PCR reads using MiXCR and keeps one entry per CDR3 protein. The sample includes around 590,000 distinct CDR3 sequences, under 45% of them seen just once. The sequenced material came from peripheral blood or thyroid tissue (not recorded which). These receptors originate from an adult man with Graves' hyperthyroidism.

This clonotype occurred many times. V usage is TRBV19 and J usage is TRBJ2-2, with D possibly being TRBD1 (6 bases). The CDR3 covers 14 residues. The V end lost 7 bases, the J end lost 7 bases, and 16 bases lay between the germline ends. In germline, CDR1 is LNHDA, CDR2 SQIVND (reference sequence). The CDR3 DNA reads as TGTGCCAGTACCGCGTCAGGGGTAGACGGGGAGCTGTTTTTT. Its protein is CASTASGVDGELFF.

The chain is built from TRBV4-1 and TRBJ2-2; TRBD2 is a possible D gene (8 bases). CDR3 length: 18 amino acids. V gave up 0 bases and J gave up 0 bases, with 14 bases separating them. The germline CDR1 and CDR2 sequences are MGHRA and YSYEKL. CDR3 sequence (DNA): TGCGCCAGCAGCCAAGATCCGGGGGGGACAGCGAACACCGGGGAGCTGTTTTTT. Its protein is CASSQDPGGTANTGELFF.

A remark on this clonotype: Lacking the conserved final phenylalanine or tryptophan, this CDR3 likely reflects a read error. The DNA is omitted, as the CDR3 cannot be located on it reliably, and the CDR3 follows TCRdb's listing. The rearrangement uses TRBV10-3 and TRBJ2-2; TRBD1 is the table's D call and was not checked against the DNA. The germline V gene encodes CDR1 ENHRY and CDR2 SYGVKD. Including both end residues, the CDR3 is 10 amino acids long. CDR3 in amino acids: CAIGAFQGLS.

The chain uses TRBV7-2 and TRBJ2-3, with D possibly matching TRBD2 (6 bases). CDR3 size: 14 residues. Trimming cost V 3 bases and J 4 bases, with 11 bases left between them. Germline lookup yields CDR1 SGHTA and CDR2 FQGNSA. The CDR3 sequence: CASSLSGLADTQYF. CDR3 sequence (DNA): TGTGCCAGCAGCTTGTCGGGACTCGCAGATACGCAGTATTTT.

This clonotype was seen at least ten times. The CDR3 DNA is TGCGCCAGCAGCGTGGCAGGGACAGGGGGCGCCGATGGCTACACCTTC. It translates to CASSVAGTGGADGYTF. This chain joins TRBV5-1 and TRBJ1-2; 12 nucleotides agree with TRBD1. The CDR3 is 16 amino acids. V gave up 4 bases and J gave up 6 bases; unmatched junction bases: 10. Per the germline V gene, CDR1 is SGHRS and CDR2 is YFSETQ.

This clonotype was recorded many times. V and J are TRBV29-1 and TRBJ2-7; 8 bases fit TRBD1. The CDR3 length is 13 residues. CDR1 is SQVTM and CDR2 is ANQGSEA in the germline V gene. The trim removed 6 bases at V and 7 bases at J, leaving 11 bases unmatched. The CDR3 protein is CSVPGQDPGEQYF. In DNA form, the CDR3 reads TGCAGCGTACCGGGACAGGACCCGGGTGAGCAGTACTTC.

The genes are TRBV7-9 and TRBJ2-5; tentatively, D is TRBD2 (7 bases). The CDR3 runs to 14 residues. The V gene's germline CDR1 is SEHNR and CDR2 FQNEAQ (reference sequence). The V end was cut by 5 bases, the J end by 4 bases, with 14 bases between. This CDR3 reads CASSGPGGGETQYF. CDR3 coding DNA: TGTGCCAGCAGCGGACCGGGGGGCGGAGAGACCCAGTACTTC.

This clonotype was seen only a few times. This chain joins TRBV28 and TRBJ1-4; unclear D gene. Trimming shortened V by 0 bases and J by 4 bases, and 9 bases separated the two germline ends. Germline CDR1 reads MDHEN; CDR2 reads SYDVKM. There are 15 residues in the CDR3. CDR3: CASSLWGELNEKLFF. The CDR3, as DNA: TGTGCCAGCAGTTTATGGGGAGAACTTAATGAAAAACTGTTTTTT.

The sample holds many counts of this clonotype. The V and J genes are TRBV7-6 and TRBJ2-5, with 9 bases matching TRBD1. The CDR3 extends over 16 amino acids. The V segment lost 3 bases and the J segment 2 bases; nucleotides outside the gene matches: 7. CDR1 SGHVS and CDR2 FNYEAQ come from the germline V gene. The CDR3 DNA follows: TGTGCCAGCAGCTTCCGGGACAGGGTGCTACAAGAGACCCAGTACTTC. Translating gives CASSFRDRVLQETQYF.

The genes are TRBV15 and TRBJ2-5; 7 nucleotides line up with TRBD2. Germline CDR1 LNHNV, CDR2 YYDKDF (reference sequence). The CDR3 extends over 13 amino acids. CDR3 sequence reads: CAGLAEEGETQYF. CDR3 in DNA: TGTGCTGGGCTAGCGGAGGAGGGGGAGACCCAGTACTTC.

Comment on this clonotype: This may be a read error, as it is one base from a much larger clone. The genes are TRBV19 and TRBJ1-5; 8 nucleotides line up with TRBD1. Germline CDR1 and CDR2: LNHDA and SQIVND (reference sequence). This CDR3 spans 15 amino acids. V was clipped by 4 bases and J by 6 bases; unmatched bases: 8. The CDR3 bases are TGTGCCAGTAGTACCCGACAGGGGTGGAGTCAGCCCCAGCATTTT. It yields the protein CASSTRQGWSQPQHF.

CDR3 protein: CASSFGTSGSGANVLTF. The CDR3 DNA is TGTGCCAGCAGCTTCGGGACTAGCGGCTCTGGGGCCAACGTCCTGACTTTC. The rearrangement links TRBV7-8 to TRBJ2-6, with 11 bases matching TRBD2. With 3 bases clipped from V and 0 bases from J, the junction kept 1 base outside the gene matches. CDR3 length: 17 residues. The germline CDR1 and CDR2 sequences are SGHVS and FQNEAQ.

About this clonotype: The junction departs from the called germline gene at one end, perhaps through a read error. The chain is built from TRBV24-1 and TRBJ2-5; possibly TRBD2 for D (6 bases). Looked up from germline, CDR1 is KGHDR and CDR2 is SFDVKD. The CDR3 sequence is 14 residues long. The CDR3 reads CTTSDPSGGETQYF. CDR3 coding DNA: TGTACCACCAGTGACCCTTCAGGAGGGGAGACCCAGTACTTC.

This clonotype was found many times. CDR3 nucleotides: TGTGCCAGTAGTATCCGTCGTGGGACAGGCCCCCACGAGCAGTACTTC. Translation gives CASSIRRGTGPHEQYF. This chain joins TRBV19 and TRBJ2-7, with 8 bases that match TRBD1. The CDR3 extends over 16 amino acids. CDR1 is LNHDA, CDR2 SQIVND, per germline (reference sequence). V trimming: 3 bases; J trimming: 5 bases; junction bases outside the gene matches: 12.

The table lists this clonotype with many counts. The CDR3 nucleotides read TGTGCCAGCAGCTTTTCTGGGAACGAGCAGTACTTC. This codes for CASSFSGNEQYF. The rearrangement links TRBV11-2 to TRBJ2-7; D is ambiguous. Between the trimmed V and J ends, which lost 3 bases and 5 bases, there was a span of 8 bases. The germline CDR1 and CDR2 sequences are SGHAT and FQNNGV. The CDR3 runs to 12 residues.

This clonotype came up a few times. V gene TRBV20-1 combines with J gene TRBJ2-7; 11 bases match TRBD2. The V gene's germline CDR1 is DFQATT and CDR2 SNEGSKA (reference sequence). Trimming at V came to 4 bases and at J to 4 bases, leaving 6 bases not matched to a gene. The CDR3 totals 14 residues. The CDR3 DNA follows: TGCAGTGCTAACGTAGCGGGGGGGCAGTACGAGCAGTACTTC. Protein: CSANVAGGQYEQYF.

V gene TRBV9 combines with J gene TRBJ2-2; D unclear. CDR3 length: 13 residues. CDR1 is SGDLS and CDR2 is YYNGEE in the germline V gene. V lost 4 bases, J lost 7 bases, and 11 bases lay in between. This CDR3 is CASSQEGRGELFF. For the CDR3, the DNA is TGTGCCAGCAGCCAAGAAGGGCGCGGGGAGCTGTTTTTT.

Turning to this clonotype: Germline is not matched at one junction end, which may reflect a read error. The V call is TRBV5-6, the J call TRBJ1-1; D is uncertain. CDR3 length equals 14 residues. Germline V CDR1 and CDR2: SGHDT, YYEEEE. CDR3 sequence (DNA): TGTGCCGGCAGCTTGGGTGCTGGGAACACTGAAGCTTTCTTT. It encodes CAGSLGAGNTEAFF.

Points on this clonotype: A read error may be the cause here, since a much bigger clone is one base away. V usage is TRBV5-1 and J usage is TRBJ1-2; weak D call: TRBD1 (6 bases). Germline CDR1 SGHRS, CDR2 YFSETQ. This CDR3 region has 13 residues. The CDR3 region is CAGSQTGVYGYTF. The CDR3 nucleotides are TGTGCCGGCAGCCAGACAGGAGTCTATGGCTACACCTTC.

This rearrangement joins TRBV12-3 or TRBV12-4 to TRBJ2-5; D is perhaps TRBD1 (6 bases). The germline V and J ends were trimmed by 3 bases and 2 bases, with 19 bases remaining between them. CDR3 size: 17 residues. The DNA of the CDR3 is TGTGCCAGCAGTTTCGGGCAGGGGACACTTAGACAAGAGACCCAGTACTTC. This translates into CASSFGQGTLRQETQYF.

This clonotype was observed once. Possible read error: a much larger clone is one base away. In DNA, the CDR3 is TGTGCCAGCAGTAATGGAGGGCTCGGGGCCAACGTCCTGACTTTC. It codes for CASSNGGLGANVLTF. This chain links TRBV12-3 or TRBV12-4 with TRBJ2-6; D might be TRBD2 (6 bases). The CDR3 extends over 15 amino acids. Trimming took 5 bases from V and 4 from J, leaving 12 bases between them.

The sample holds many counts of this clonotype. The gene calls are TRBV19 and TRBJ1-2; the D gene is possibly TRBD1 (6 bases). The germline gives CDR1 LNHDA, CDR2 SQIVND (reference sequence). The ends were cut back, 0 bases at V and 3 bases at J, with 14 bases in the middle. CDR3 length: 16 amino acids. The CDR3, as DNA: TGTGCCAGTAGTATAGATCGCTTCCCAGGGGACTATGGCTACACCTTC. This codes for CASSIDRFPGDYGYTF.

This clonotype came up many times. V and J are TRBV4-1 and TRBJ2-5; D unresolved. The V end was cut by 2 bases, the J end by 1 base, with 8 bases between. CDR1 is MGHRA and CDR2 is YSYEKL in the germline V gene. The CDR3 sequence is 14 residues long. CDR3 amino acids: CASSQMSFQETQYF. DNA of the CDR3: TGCGCCAGCAGCCAAATGTCGTTCCAAGAGACCCAGTACTTC.

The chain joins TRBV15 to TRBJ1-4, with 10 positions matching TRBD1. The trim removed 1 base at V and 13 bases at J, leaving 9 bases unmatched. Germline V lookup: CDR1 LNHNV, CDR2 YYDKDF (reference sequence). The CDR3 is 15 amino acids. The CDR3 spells CATSRVGTGEPVLFF. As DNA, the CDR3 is TGTGCCACCAGCAGAGTAGGGACAGGGGAACCCGTACTGTTTTTT.

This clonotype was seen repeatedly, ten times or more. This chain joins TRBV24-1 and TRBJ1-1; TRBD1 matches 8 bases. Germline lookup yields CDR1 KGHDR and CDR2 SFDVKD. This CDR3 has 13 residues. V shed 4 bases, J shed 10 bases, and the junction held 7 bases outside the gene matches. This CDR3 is CATSEDRDTRAFF. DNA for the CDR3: TGTGCCACCAGTGAGGACAGGGATACTCGAGCTTTCTTT.

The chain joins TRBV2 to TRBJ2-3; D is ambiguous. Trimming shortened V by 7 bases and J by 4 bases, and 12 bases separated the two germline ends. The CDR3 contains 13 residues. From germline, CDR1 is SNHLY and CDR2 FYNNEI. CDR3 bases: TGTGCCAGCAAAGAGCCGTGGGCAGATACGCAGTATTTT. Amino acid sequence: CASKEPWADTQYF.

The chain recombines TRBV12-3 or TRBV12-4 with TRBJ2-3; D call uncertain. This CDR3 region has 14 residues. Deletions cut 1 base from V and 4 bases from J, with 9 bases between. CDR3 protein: CASSLVQVPDTQYF. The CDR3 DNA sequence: TGTGCCAGCAGTTTAGTGCAGGTCCCAGATACGCAGTATTTT.

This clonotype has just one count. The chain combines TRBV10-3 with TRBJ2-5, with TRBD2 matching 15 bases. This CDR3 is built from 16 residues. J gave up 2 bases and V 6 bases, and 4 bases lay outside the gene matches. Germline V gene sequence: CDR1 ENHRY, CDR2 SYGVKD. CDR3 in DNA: TGTGCCATCAGGGGGACTAGCGGGGGGCTTCAAGAGACCCAGTACTTC. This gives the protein CAIRGTSGGLQETQYF.

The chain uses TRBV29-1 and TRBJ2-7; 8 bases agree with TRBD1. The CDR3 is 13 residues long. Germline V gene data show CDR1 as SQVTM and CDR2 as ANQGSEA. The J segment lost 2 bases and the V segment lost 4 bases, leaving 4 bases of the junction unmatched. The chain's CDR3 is CSVGTGHTYEQYF. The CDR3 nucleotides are TGCAGCGTTGGGACAGGGCATACCTACGAGCAGTACTTC.

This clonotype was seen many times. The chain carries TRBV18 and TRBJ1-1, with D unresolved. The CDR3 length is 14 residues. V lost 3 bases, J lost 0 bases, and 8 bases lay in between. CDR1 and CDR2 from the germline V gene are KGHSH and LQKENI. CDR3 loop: CASSPNSVNTEAFF. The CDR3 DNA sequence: TGTGCCAGCTCACCGAACAGTGTGAACACTGAAGCTTTCTTT.

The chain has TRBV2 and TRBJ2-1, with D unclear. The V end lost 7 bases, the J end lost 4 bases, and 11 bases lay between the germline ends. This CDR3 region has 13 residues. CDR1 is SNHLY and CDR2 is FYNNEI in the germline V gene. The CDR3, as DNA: TGTGCCAGCATGGCAGACCTATACAATGAGCAGTTCTTC. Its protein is CASMADLYNEQFF.